This paragraph reports one T cell receptor beta chain. Its specific antigen is unknown. No much larger clonotype is one base removed from it; base qualities were not supplied. Each collaborating institution followed its own protocols to collect whole blood in K2EDTA tubes. For TCRbeta analysis, collaborators shipped samples in one of three forms: frozen whole blood, isolated PBMCs, or DNA extracted from either of those sample types. The sample is drawn from a study of blood T cell repertoires in COVID-19 (dated by TCRdb to about 2020). About the full investigation: Samples from collaborators originated in the United States, Italy and Spain and spanned both the acute and convalescent phases of COVID-19. The repertoires were made available in a free public database intended to serve as a resource for research on the immune response to SARS-CoV-2. The samples were drawn from the first 160 participants of the ongoing ImmuneRACE study and from 1,254 subjects provided by 6 global collaborators. A de-identified subject ID, COVID-19 status, age in years and sex were almost always included in the sample metadata. Where available, HLA class I and class II types were obtained from metadata supplied by the sample provider rather than from assay-based typing. The material from the prospective study consisted of cDNA or gDNA derived from T cells, B-cell-depleted T cells, or PBMCs. Deeply sampled blood TCRbeta repertoires from subjects exposed to, actively infected with, or recovered from COVID-19 were included in the dataset.

TCRbeta CDR3 regions were amplified from genomic DNA using the immunoSEQ Assay, a bias-controlled multiplex PCR. The authors processed their data as follows. The number of nucleated cells in each sample was estimated from the amplification of reference gene primers within the assay. To quantify the absolute abundance of each unique TCRbeta CDR3 rearrangement, sequence reads were collapsed and filtered. For each sample, productive Simpson clonality was calculated by taking the square root of Simpson's diversity index across productive rearrangements. TCRdb re-hosts the immuneACCESS table, in-frame sequences only. Its copies lack some clones; in the studies checked, an unresolved V gene accounts for under half of them, and the cause for the rest is not known. For V, J and clone size, that table is used; D and trimming come from the DNA. The sample contains about 61,000 clones, about nine tenths of them found a single time. The top ten clonotypes cover 20% to 25% of the sample.

The full study reports these points: How much clinical and demographic metadata was included differed by source and by participant, and the metadata was provided uncurated.

Including cysteine and phenylalanine, the CDR3 has 15 amino acids. Only the CDR3 DNA is retained, 45 bases long and in frame from the first base. Trimming accounts for 7 bases at V and 6 bases at J, while the number of junction bases matched to no gene is 7. CDR1 LNHNV and CDR2 YYDKDF are derived from the germline V gene (reference sequence). The sequencing input was peripheral blood. The sequence was obtained from a woman aged 50 to 60 with active or convalescent COVID-19. Recombination linked TRBV15 to TRBJ2-2; TRBD1 agrees with 11 junctional bases. The nucleotides are TGTGCCACCAAATCCGGGACAGGGGGGGCCGGGGAGCTGTTTTTT. Translated, this gives CATKSGTGGAGELFF.